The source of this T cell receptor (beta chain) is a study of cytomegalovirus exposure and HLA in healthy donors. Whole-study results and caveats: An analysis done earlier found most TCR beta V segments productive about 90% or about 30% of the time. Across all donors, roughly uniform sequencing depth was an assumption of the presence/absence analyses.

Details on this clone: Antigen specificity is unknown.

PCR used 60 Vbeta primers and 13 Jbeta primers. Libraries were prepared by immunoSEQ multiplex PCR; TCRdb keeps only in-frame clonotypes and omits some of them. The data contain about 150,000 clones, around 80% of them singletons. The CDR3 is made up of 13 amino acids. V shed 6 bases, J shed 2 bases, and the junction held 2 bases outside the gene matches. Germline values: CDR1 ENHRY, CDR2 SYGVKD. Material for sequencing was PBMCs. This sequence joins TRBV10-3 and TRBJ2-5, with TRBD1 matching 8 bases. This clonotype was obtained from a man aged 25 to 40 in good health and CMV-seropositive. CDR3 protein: CAIRGQEQETQYF. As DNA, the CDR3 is TGTGCCATCAGGGGACAGGAACAAGAGACCCAGTACTTC.